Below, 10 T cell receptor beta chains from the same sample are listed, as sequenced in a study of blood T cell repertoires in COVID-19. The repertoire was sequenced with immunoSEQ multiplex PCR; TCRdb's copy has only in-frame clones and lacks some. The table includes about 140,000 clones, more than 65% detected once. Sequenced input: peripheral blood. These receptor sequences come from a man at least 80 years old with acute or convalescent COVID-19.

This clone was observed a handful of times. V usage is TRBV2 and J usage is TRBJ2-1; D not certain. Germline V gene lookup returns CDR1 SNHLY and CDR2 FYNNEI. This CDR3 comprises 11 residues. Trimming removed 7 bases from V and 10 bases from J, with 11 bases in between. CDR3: CASTGLREQFF. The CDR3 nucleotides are TGTGCCAGCACTGGGCTTAGGGAGCAGTTCTTC.

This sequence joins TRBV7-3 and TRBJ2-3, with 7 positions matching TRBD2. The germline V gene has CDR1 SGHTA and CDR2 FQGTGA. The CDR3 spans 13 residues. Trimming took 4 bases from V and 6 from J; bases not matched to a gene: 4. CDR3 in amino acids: CASSSLGGDTQYF. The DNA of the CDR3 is TGTGCCAGCAGCTCCCTCGGGGGGGATACGCAGTATTTT.

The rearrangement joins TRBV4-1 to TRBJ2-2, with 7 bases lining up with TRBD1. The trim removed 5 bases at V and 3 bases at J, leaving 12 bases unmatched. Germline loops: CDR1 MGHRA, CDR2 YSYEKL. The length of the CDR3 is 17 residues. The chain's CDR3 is CASSRGYEGAHTGELFF. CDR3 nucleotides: TGCGCCAGCAGCAGGGGATACGAGGGGGCCCACACCGGGGAGCTGTTTTTT.

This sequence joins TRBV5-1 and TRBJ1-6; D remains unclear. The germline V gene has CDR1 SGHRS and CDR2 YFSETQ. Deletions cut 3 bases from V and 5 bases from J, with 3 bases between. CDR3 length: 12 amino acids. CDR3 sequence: CASSSDNSPLHF. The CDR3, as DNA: TGCGCCAGCAGCTCGGATAATTCACCCCTCCACTTT.

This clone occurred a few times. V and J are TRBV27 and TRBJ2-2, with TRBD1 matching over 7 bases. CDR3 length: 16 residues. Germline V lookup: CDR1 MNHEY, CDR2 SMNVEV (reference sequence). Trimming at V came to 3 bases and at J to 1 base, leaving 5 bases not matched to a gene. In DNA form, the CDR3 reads TGTGCCAGCAGTTTTCTGACAGGGTTGAACACCGGGGAGCTGTTTTTT. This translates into CASSFLTGLNTGELFF.

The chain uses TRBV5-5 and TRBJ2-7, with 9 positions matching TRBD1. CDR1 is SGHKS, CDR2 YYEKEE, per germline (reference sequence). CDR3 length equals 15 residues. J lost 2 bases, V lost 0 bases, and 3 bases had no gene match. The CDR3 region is CASSLGQGVPYEQYF. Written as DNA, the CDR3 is TGTGCCAGCAGCTTGGGACAGGGGGTCCCCTACGAGCAGTACTTC.

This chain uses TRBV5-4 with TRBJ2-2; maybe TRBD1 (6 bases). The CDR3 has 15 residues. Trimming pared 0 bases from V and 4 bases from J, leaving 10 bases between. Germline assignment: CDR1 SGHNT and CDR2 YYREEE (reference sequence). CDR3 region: CASSLEGTLTGELFF. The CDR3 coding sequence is TGTGCCAGCAGCTTGGAAGGGACACTCACCGGGGAGCTGTTTTTT. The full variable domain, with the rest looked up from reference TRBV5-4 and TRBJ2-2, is ETGVTQSPTHLIKTRGQQVTLRCSSQSGHNTVSWYQQALGQGPQFIFQYYREEENGRGNFPPRFSGLQFPNYSSELNVNALELDDSALYLCASSLEGTLTGELFFGEGSRLTVL.

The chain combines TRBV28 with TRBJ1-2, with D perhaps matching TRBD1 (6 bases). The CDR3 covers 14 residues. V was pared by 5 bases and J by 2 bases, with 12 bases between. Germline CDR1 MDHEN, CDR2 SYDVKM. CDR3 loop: CASSTHRANYGYTF. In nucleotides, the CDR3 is TGTGCCAGCAGTACCCACAGGGCCAACTATGGCTACACCTTC.

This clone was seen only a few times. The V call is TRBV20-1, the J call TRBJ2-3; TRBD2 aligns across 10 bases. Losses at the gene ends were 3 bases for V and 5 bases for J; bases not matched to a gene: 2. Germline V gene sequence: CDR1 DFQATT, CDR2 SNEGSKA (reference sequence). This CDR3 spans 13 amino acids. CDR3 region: CSASSGGIDTQYF. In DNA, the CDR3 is TGCAGTGCTAGTAGCGGGGGGATAGATACGCAGTATTTT.

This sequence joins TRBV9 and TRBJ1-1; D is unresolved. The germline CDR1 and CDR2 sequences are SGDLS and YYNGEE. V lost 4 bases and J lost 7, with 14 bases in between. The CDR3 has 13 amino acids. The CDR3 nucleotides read TGTGCCAGCAGCACGACAACCTACAGTGAAGCTTTCTTT. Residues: CASSTTTYSEAFF.